This T cell receptor beta chain derives from a study of CD8 T cells in Susac syndrome. Whole-study context: Patients with Susac syndrome were therapy-naive, treated with corticosteroids, or treated with intravenous immunoglobulin alone when blood was collected.

V was cut by 7 bases and J by 0 bases, with 7 bases left in between. Germline V gene sequence: CDR1 ENHRY, CDR2 SYGVKD. CDR3 length: 13 amino acids. Reverse transcription of roughly 0.5 to 1 ug RNA was carried out with random hexamers. Using its own MiXCR run on the immunoSEQ multiplex PCR reads, TCRdb lists one record per CDR3 protein. Of 95,000 to 150,000 distinct CDR3 sequences listed, 96% were seen once; the top ten hold approximately 0.15%. TEMRA cells were FACS-enriched, unlike CD8+ and CD4+ T cells, which were negatively isolated. Sequencing was carried out using CD4+ T cells from PBMCs. This TCR was recovered from a human donor with Susac syndrome. The rearrangement uses TRBV10-3 and TRBJ2-1; D is undetermined. CDR3 sequence: CAITTSSYNEQFF. CDR3 nucleotides: TGTGCCATCACCACGAGCTCCTACAATGAGCAGTTCTTC.